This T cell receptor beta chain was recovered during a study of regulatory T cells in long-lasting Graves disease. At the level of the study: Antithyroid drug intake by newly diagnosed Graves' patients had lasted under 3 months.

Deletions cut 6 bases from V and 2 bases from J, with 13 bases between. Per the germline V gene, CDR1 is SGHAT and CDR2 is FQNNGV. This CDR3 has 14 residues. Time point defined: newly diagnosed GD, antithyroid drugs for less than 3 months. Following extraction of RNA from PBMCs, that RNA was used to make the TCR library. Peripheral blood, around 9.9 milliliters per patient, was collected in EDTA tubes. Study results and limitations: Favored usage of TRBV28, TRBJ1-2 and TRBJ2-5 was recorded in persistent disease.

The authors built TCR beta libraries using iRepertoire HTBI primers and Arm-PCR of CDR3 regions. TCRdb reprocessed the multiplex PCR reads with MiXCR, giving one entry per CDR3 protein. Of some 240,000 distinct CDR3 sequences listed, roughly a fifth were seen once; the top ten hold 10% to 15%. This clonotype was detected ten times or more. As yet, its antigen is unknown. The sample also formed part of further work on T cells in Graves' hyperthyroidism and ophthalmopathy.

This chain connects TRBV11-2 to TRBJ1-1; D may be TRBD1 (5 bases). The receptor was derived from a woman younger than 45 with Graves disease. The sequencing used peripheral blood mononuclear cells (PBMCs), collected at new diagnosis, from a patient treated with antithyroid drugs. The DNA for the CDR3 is TGTGCCAGCAGTCCAAACCAGGGCAACACTGAAGCTTTCTTT. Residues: CASSPNQGNTEAFF. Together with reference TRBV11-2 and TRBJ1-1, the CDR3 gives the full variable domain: EAGVAQSPRYKIIEKRQSVAFWCNPISGHATLYWYQQILGQGPKLLIQFQNNGVVDDSQLPKDRFSAERLKGVDSTLKIQPAKLEDSAVYLCASSPNQGNTEAFFGQGTRLTVV.